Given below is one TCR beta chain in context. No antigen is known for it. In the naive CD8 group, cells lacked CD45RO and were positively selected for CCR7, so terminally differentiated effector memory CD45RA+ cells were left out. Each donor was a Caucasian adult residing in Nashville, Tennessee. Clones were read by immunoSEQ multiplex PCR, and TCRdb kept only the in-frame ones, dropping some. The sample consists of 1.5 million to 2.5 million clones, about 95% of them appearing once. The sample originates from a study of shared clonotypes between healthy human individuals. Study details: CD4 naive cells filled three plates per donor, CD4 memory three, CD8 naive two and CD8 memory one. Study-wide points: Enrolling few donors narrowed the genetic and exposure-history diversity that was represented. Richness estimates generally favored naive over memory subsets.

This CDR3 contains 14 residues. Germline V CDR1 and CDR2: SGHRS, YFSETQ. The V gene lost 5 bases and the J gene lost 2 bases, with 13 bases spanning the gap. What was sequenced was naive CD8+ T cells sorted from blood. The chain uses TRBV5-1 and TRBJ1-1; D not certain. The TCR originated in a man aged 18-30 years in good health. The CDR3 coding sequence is TGCGCCAGCAGACCTGACGGAGCAAACACTGAAGCTTTCTTT. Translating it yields CASRPDGANTEAFF.